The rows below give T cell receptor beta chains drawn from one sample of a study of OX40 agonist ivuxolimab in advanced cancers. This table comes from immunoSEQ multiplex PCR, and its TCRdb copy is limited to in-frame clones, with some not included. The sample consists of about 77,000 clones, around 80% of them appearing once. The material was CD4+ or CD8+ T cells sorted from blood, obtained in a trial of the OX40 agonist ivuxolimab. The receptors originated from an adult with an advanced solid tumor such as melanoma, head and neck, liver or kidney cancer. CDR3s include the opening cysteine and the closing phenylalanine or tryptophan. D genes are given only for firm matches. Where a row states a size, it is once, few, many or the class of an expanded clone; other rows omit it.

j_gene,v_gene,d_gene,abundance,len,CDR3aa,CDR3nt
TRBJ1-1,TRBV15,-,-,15,CATSRGGVMNTEAFF,TGTGCCACCAGCAGAGGCGGGGTCATGAACACTGAAGCTTTCTTT
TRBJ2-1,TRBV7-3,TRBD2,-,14,CASSLRGLAEQQFF,TGTGCCAGCAGCTTAAGGGGACTAGCGGAACAACAGTTCTTC
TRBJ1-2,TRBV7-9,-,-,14,CASSLAAGAYGYTF,TGTGCCAGCAGCTTAGCGGCAGGGGCCTATGGCTACACCTTC
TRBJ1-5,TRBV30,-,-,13,CAWTPGPHQPQHF,TGTGCCTGGACTCCGGGCCCTCATCAGCCCCAGCATTTT
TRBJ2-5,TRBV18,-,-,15,CASSPNLGTQETQYF,TGTGCCAGCTCACCAAATCTCGGGACCCAAGAGACCCAGTACTTC
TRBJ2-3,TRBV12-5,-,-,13,CASGSDSTDTQYF,TGTGCTAGTGGTTCCGACAGCACAGATACGCAGTATTTT
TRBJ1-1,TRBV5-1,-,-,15,CASRPGSWGNTEAFF,TGCGCCAGCAGGCCGGGTAGCTGGGGGAACACTGAAGCTTTCTTT
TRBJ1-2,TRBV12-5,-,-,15,CASGLVRGGMDGYTF,TGTGCTAGTGGTTTGGTACGCGGGGGAATGGATGGCTACACCTTC
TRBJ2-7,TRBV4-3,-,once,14,CASSQEAGSYEQYF,TGCGCCAGCAGCCAAGAGGCCGGCTCCTACGAGCAGTACTTC
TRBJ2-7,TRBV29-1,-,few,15,CSVVAGDPSIGEQYF,TGCAGCGTTGTCGCCGGGGACCCCTCCATCGGCGAGCAGTACTTC
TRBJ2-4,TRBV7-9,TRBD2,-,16,CASSHAGGLAKNIQYF,TGTGCCAGCAGCCACGCGGGAGGGCTAGCCAAAAACATTCAGTACTTC
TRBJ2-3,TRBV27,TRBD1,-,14,CASSRTGKTDTQYF,TGTGCCAGCAGCCGGACAGGGAAAACAGATACGCAGTATTTT
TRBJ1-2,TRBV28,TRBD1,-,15,CASSPGGQGASGYTF,TGTGCCAGCAGTCCCGGTGGACAGGGGGCCTCTGGCTACACCTTC
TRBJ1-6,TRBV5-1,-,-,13,CASSLAGLSPLHF,TGCGCCAGCAGCTTGGCCGGTCTCTCACCCCTCCACTTT
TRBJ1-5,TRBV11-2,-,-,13,CASSLGTYQPQHF,TGTGCCAGCAGCCTTGGGACATATCAGCCCCAGCATTTT
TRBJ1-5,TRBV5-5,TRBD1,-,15,CASSSRGDRDQPQHF,TGTGCCAGCAGCTCCCGTGGCGACAGGGACCAGCCCCAGCATTTT
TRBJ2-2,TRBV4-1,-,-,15,CASSQDGQGNGELFF,TGCGCCAGCAGCCAAGATGGTCAGGGCAACGGGGAGCTGTTTTTT
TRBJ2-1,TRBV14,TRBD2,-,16,CASSQPASGSYNEQFF,TGTGCCAGCAGCCAACCCGCTAGCGGCTCCTACAATGAGCAGTTCTTC
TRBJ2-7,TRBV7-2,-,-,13,CASSLGTGREQYF,TGTGCCAGCAGCTTAGGGACTGGAAGGGAGCAGTACTTC
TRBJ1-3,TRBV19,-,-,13,CASSMDSGNTIYF,TGTGCCAGTAGTATGGATTCTGGAAACACCATATATTTT
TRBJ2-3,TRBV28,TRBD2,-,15,CASILAGGRTDTQYF,TGTGCCAGCATCTTAGCGGGGGGTCGCACAGATACGCAGTATTTT
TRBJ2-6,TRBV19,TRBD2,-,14,CASRAGSGANVLTF,TGTGCCAGTAGAGCGGGATCTGGGGCCAACGTCCTGACTTTC
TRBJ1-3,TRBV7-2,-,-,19,CASSWDPLGHPSSGNTIYF,TGTGCCAGCAGCTGGGACCCTCTCGGACACCCGAGCTCTGGAAACACCATATATTTT
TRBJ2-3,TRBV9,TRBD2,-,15,CASSVAPRGEDTQYF,TGTGCCAGCAGCGTCGCTCCTCGGGGGGAAGATACGCAGTATTTT
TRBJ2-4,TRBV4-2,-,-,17,CASSQDPQPGAGNIQYF,TGTGCCAGCAGCCAAGATCCTCAACCGGGGGCTGGAAACATTCAGTACTTC
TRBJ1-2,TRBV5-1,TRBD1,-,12,CASSATGGGYTF,TGCGCCAGCAGCGCGACAGGGGGAGGCTACACCTTC
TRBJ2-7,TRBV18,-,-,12,CASSPGGYEQYF,TGTGCCAGCTCACCTGGGGGGTACGAGCAGTACTTC
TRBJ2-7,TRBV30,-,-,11,CAHGTYNEQYF,TGTGCCCACGGGACATACAACGAGCAGTACTTC
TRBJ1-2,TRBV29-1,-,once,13,CSVDWDTNYGYTF,TGCAGCGTAGATTGGGACACTAACTATGGCTACACCTTC
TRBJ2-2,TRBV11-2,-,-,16,CASISISRSGTGELFF,TGTGCCAGCATCTCCATTTCCCGCTCGGGCACCGGGGAGCTGTTTTTT
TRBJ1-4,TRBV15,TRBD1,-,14,CATSRDRGQEKLFF,TGTGCCACCAGCAGGGACAGGGGGCAAGAAAAACTGTTTTTT
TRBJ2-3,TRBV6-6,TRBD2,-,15,CASSQTSGRTDTQYF,TGTGCCAGCAGCCAGACTAGCGGGAGGACAGATACGCAGTATTTT
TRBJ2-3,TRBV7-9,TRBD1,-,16,CASSFPTGWGTDTQYF,TGTGCCAGCAGCTTTCCGACAGGGTGGGGCACAGATACGCAGTATTTT
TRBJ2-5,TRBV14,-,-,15,CASSQDGAPRETQYF,TGTGCCAGCAGCCAAGATGGTGCACCTAGGGAGACCCAGTACTTC
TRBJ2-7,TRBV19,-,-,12,CASSTGGYEQYF,TGTGCCAGTAGTACCGGGGGCTACGAGCAGTACTTC
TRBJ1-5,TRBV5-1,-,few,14,CASSLDGGTQPQHF,TGCGCCAGCAGCTTGGATGGTGGAACTCAGCCCCAGCATTTT
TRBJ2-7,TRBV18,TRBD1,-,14,CASSMGTGQYEQYF,TGTGCCAGCTCAATGGGGACAGGGCAGTACGAGCAGTACTTC
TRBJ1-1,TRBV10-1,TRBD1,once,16,CASSEMAGQGYTEAFF,TGCGCCAGCAGTGAGATGGCTGGACAGGGATACACTGAAGCTTTCTTT
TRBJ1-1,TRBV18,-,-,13,CASSPGENTEAFF,TGTGCCAGCTCACCAGGAGAGAACACTGAAGCTTTCTTT
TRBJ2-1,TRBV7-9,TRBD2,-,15,CASSLLSGSPNEQFF,TGTGCCAGCAGCTTACTTAGCGGGAGTCCGAATGAGCAGTTCTTC
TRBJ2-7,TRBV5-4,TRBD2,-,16,CASSSSSGGPLYEQYF,TGTGCCAGCAGCTCCTCTAGCGGGGGCCCCCTCTACGAGCAGTACTTC
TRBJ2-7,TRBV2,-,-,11,CATRVEYEQYF,TGTGCCACCCGGGTTGAGTACGAGCAGTACTTC